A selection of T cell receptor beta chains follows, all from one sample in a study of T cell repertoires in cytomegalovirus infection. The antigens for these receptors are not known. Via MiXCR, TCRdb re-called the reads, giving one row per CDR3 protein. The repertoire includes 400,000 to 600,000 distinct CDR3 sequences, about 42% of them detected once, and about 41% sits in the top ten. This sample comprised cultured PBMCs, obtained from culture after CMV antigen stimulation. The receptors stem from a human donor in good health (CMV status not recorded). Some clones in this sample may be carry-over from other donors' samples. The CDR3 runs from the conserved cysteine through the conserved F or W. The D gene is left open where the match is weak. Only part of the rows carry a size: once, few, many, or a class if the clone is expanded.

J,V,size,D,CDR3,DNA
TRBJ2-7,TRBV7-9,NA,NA,CASRQSGQDEQYF,TGTGCCAGCAGGCAGTCGGGGCAGGACGAGCAGTACTTC
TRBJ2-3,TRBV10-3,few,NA,CAISESGSGLTDTQYF,TGTGCCATCAGTGAGTCGGGGTCAGGACTCACAGATACGCAGTATTTT
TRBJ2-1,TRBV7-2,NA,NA,CASSAVAGTPYNEQFF,TGTGCCAGCAGCGCAGTAGCCGGGACGCCCTACAATGAGCAGTTCTTC
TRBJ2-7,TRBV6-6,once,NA,CASSRNPRDFSEQYF,TGTGCCAGCAGCCGTAATCCCCGGGACTTTAGCGAGCAGTACTTC
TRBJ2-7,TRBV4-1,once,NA,CASSQDLRATEYF,TGCGCCAGCAGCCAAGATCTGAGGGCAACGGAGTACTTC
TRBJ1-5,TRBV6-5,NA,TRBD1,CASSQGGLGNQPQHF,TGTGCCAGCAGCCAAGGGGGCTTGGGCAATCAGCCCCAGCATTTT
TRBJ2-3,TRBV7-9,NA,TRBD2,CASSKGLAGTDTQYF,TGTGCCAGCAGCAAGGGACTAGCGGGCACAGATACGCAGTATTTT
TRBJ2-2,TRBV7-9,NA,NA,CASSYGVGGLSGELFF,TGTGCCAGCAGCTACGGCGTCGGGGGCTTGTCCGGGGAGCTGTTTTTT
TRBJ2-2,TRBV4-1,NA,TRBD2,CASSQELASNTGELFF,TGCGCCAGCAGCCAAGAACTAGCGTCGAACACCGGGGAGCTGTTTTTT
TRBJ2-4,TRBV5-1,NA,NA,CASSLGTGKNIQYF,TGCGCCAGCAGCTTGGGGACTGGGAAGAACATTCAGTACTTC
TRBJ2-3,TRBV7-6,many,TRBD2,CASSLLTLRLAGTDTQYF,TGTGCCAGCAGCTTACTAACCCTGAGACTAGCTGGCACAGATACGCAGTATTTT
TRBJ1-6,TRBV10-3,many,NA,CAISNGETNSPLHF,TGTGCCATCTCCAACGGGGAAACCAATTCACCCCTCCACTTT
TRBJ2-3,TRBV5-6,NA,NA,CASSHGTTDTQYF,TGTGCCAGCAGCCATGGGACTACAGATACGCAGTATTTT
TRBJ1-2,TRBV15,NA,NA,CATSRDVTGKFYGYTF,TGTGCCACCAGCAGAGATGTTACTGGCAAATTCTATGGCTACACCTTC
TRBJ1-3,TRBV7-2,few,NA,CASSSSGTGNTIYF,TGTGCCAGCAGCTCATCAGGGACTGGAAACACCATATATTTT
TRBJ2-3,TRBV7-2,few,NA,CASSPGLISDTQYF,TGTGCCAGCAGCCCGGGACTTATTTCGGATACGCAGTATTTT
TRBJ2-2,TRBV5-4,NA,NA,CASSSGQITGELFF,TGTGCCAGCAGCTCCGGACAGATCACCGGGGAGCTGTTTTTT
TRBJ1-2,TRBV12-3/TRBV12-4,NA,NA,CASSSRVSYGYTF,TGTGCCAGCAGTTCCCGGGTTTCCTATGGCTACACCTTC
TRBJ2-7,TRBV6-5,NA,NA,CASSRGGENEQYF,TGTGCCAGCAGCCGAGGGGGGGAGAACGAGCAGTACTTC
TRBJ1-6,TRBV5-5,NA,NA,CASSLVGHEAPLHF,TGTGCCAGCAGCTTGGTAGGGCATGAGGCACCCCTCCACTTT
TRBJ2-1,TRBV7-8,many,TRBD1,CASSFRPGMGQQQIRNNEQFF,TGTGCCAGCAGCTTCCGACCGGGAATGGGACAGCAACAAATTCGAAACAATGAGCAGTTCTTC
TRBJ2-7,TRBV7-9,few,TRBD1,CASRPGQVKDEQYF,TGTGCCAGCAGACCCGGACAGGTTAAGGACGAGCAGTACTTC
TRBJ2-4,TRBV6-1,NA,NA,CASSRGLAKNIQYF,TGTGCCAGCAGCAGAGGTCTAGCCAAAAACATTCAGTACTTC
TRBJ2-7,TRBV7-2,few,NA,CASSPLPGLTYEQYF,TGTGCCAGCAGCCCTCTACCGGGACTTACCTACGAGCAGTACTTC
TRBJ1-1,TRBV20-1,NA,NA,CSANSPGTEAFF,TGCAGTGCCAACTCCCCGGGGACTGAAGCTTTCTTT
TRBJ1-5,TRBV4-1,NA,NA,CASSQDELSQPQHF,TGCGCCAGCAGCCAAGACGAGCTGAGTCAGCCCCAGCATTTT
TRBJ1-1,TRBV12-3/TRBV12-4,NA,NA,CASSLLAGYTEAFF,TGTGCCAGCAGTTTACTGGCAGGTTACACTGAAGCTTTCTTT
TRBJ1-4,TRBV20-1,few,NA,CSARAGANEKLFF,TGCAGTGCTAGGGCAGGGGCTAATGAAAAACTGTTTTTT
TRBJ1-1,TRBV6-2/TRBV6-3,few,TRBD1,CASSWRQGMRVGNTEAFF,TGTGCCAGCAGCTGGAGACAGGGGATGAGAGTGGGGAACACTGAAGCTTTCTTT
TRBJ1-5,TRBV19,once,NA,CASSIVGGARQPQHF,TGTGCCAGTAGTATAGTTGGGGGCGCGAGGCAGCCCCAGCATTTT
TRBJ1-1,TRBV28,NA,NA,CASSFPEVGGTEAFF,TGTGCCAGCAGTTTCCCCGAGGTAGGGGGCACTGAAGCTTTCTTT
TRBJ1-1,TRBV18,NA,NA,CASSEDRNTEAFF,TGTGCCAGTTCAGAGGACAGAAACACTGAAGCTTTCTTT
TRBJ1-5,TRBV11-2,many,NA,CASSLGVSNQPQHF,TGTGCCAGCAGCTTAGGGGTCAGCAATCAGCCCCAGCATTTT
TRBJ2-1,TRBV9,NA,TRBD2,CASSEYSGSSTNEQFF,TGTGCCAGCAGCGAATATAGCGGGAGTAGTACCAATGAGCAGTTCTTC
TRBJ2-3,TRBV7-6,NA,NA,CASSLRLANTDTQYF,TGTGCCAGCAGCTTACGTCTAGCGAACACAGATACGCAGTATTTT
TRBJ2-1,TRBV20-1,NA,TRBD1,CSGQGNEQFF,TGCAGTGGACAGGGCAATGAGCAGTTCTTC
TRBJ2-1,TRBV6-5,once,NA,CASSTIQGSYNEQFF,TGTGCCAGCAGTACCATACAGGGTTCCTACAATGAGCAGTTCTTC